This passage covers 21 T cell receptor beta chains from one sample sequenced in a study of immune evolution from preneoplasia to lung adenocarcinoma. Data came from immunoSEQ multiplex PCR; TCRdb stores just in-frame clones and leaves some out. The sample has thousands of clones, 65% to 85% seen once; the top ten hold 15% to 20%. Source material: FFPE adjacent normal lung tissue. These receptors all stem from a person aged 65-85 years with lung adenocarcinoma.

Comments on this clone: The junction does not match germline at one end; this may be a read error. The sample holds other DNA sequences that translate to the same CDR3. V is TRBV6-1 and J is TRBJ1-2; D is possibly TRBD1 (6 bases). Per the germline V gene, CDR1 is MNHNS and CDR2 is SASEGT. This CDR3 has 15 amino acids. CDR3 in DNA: TGTGCTAGCAGTGAAGCGCTTCAGGGGAGCTATGGCTACACCTTC. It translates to CASSEALQGSYGYTF.

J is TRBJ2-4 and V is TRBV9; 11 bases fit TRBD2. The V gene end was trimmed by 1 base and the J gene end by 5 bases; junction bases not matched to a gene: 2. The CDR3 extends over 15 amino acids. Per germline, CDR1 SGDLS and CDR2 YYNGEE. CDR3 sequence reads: CASSVTSGGQNIQYF. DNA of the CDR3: TGTGCCAGCAGCGTAACTAGCGGGGGACAAAACATTCAGTACTTC.

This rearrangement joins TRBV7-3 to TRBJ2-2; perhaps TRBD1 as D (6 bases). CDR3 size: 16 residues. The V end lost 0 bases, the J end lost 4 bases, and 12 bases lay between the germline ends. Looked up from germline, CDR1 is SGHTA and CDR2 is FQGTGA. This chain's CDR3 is CASSLTGPGVTGELFF. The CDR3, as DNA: TGTGCCAGCAGCTTAACGGGACCAGGGGTCACCGGGGAGCTGTTTTTT.

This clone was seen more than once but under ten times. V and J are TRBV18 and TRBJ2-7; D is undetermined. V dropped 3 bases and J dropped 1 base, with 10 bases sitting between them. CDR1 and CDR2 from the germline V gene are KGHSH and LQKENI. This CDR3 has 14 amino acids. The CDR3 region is CASSPSEPSYEQYF. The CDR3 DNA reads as TGTGCCAGCTCACCCTCCGAACCGTCCTACGAGCAGTACTTC.

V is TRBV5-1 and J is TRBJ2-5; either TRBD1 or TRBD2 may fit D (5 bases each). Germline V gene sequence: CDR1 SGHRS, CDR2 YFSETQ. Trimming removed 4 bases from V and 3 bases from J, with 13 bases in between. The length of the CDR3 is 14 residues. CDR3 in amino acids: CASSTEGPKETQYF. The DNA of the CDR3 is TGCGCCAGCAGCACCGAGGGACCTAAAGAGACCCAGTACTTC.

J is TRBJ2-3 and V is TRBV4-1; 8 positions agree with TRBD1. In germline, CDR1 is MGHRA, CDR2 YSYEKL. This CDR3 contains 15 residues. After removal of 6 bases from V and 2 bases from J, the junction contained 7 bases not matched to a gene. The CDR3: CASRLGTGFTDTQYF. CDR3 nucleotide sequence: TGCGCCAGCAGACTCGGGACAGGATTCACAGATACGCAGTATTTT.

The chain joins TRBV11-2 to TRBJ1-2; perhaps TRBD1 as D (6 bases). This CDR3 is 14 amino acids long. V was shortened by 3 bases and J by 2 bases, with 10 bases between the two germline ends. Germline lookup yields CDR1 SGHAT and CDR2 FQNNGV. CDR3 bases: TGTGCCAGCAGCTTGTGGACAGCCAACTATGGCTACACCTTC. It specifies CASSLWTANYGYTF.

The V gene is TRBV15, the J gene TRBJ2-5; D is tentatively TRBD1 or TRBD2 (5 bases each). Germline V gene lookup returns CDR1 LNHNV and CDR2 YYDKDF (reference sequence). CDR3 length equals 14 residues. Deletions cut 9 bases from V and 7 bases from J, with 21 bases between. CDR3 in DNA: TGTGCCACTGAATTAGGGACGGTTAAGGGGACCCAGTACTTC. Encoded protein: CATELGTVKGTQYF.

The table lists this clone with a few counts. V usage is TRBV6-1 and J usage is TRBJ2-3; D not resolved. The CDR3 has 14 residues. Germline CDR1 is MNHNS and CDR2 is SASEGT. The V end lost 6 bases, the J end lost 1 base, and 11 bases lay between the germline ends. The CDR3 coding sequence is TGTGCCAGCAGCTTAGCCTGGGGCACAGATACGCAGTATTTT. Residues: CASSLAWGTDTQYF.

CDR3 protein: CASSLARGASTGELFF. CDR3 DNA: TGTGCCAGCAGCTTGGCCCGGGGCGCGAGCACCGGGGAGCTGTTTTTT. The chain links TRBV5-4 to TRBJ2-2, with D perhaps matching TRBD1 or TRBD2 (5 bases each). V shed 0 bases and J shed 4 bases, with 13 bases lying between them. This CDR3 region has 16 residues. Per the germline V gene, CDR1 is SGHNT and CDR2 is YYREEE (reference sequence).

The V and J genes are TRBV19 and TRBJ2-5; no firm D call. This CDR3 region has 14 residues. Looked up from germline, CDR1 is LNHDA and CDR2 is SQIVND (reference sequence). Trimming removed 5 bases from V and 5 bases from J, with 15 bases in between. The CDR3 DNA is TGTGCCAGTAGTTTGGGCTCTGGGGTGGAGACCCAGTACTTC. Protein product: CASSLGSGVETQYF. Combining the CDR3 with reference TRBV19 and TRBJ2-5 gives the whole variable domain DGGITQSPKYLFRKEGQNVTLSCEQNLNHDAMYWYRQDPGQGLRLIYYSQIVNDFQKGDIAEGYSVSREKKESFPLTVTSAQKNPTAFYLCASSLGSGVETQYFGPGTRLLVL.

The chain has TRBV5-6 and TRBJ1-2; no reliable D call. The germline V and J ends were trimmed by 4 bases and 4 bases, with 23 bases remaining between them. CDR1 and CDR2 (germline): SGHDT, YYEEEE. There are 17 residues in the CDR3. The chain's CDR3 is CASSQRGVGRYGYGYTF. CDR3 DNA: TGTGCCAGCAGCCAGCGGGGTGTGGGTAGGTACGGCTATGGCTACACCTTC. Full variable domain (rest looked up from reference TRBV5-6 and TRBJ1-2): DAGVTQSPTHLIKTRGQQVTLRCSPKSGHDTVSWYQQALGQGPQFIFQYYEEEERQRGNFPDRFSGHQFPNYSSELNVNALLLGDSALYLCASSQRGVGRYGYGYTFGSGTRLTVV.

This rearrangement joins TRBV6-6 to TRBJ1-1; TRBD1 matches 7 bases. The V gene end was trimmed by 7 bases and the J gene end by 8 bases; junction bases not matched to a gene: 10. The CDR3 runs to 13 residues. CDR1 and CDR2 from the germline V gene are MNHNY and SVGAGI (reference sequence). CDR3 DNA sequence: TGTGCCAGCATCGGGGGGGGACAGAAGGAAGCTTTCTTT. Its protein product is CASIGGGQKEAFF.

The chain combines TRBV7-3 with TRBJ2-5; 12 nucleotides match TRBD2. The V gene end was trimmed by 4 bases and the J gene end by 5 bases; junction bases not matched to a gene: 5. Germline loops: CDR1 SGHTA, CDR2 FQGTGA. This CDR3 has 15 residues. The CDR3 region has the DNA TGTGCCAGCAGCTCGACTAGCGGGGGCCTGGAGACCCAGTACTTC. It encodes CASSSTSGGLETQYF.

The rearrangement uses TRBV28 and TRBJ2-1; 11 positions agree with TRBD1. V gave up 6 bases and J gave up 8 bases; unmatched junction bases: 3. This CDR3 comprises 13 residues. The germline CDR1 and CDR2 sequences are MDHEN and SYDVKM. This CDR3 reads CASRDRGRDEQFF. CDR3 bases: TGTGCCAGCAGGGACAGGGGGCGGGATGAGCAGTTCTTC.

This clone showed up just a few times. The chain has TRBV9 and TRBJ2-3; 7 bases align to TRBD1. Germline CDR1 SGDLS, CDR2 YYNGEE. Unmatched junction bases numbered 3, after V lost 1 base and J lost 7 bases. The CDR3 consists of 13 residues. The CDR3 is CASSVQGDHTQYF. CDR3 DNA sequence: TGTGCCAGCAGCGTACAGGGGGATCATACGCAGTATTTT.

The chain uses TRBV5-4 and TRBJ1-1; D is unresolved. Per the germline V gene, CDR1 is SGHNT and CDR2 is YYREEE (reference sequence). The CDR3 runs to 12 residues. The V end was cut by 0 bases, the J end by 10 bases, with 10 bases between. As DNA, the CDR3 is TGTGCCAGCAGCTTGGAAAGGGCAGGAGCTTTCTTT. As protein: CASSLERAGAFF.

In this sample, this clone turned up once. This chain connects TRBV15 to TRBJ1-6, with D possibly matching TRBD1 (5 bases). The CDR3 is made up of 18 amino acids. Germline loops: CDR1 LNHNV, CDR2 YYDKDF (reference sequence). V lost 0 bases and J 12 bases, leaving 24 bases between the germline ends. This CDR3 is CATSRDFIIGGSEIPLHF. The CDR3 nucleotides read TGTGCCACCAGCAGAGATTTTATTATTGGGGGGTCGGAAATACCCCTCCACTTT.

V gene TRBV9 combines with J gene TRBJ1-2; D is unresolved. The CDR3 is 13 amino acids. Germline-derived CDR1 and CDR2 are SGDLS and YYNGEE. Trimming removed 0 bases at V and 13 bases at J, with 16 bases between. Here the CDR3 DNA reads TGTGCCAGCAGCGTAGGAAGTAGGACCAATCGCACCTTC. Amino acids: CASSVGSRTNRTF.

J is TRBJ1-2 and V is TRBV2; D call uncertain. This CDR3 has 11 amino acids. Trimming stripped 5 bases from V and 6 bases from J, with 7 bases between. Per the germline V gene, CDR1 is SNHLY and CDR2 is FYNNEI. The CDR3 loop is CASSIANGYTF. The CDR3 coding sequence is TGTGCCAGCAGTATAGCAAATGGCTACACCTTC.

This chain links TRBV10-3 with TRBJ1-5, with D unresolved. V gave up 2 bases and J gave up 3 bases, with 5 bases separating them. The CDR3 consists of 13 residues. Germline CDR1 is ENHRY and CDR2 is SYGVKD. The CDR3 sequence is CAISERNNQPQHF. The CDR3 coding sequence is TGTGCCATCAGTGAGCGAAACAATCAGCCCCAGCATTTT.